This T cell receptor (beta chain) was obtained from a study of blood T cell repertoires in COVID-19 (dated by TCRdb to about 2020). In terms of the full investigation: Collaborator samples came from the United States, Italy and Spain and covered acute and convalescent phases of COVID-19. The prospective study material was composed of cDNA or gDNA derived from T cells, B-cell-depleted T cells, or PBMCs. The dataset comprised deeply sampled blood TCRbeta repertoires from subjects exposed to, actively infected with, or recovered from COVID-19. A freely available public database, intended as a resource for researchers studying the immune response to SARS-CoV-2, is where the repertoires were released. The samples were drawn from two sources: the first 160 participants of the ongoing ImmuneRACE study, and 1,254 subjects contributed by 6 global collaborators. Nearly every sample came with metadata listing a de-identified subject ID, COVID-19 status, age in years and sex. Where available, HLA class I and class II types were obtained from metadata supplied by the sample provider rather than from assay-based typing.

TCRbeta CDR3 regions were amplified from genomic DNA by means of the immunoSEQ Assay, a bias-controlled multiplex PCR. As for the authors' bioinformatics: Within the assay, amplification of reference gene primers was used to estimate how many nucleated cells each sample contained. To quantify the absolute abundance of each unique TCRbeta CDR3 rearrangement, sequence reads were collapsed and filtered. Productive Simpson clonality was computed per sample as the square root of Simpson's diversity index over productive rearrangements. Not all clones reach the TCRdb copy of this immuneACCESS table, which keeps in-frame sequences only. Checked studies attribute under half of the gap to unresolved V genes and leave the rest unexplained. That table furnishes V, J and clone size, whereas the DNA furnished D and trimming. Across this sample there are approximately 52,000 clones, with approximately 92% seen only once. The ten largest clonotypes hold 4.9% of the sample.

Overall study outcomes, separate from this receptor: The amount of clinical and demographic metadata varied by source and participant and was provided uncurated.

Between the V and J ends, shortened by 5 bases and 6 bases respectively, the junction contains 16 bases. The CDR3, cysteine through phenylalanine, is 14 amino acids long. Solely the CDR3 DNA is kept, with 42 bases framed from the first base. Reading the germline V gene gives CDR1 SGDLS and CDR2 YYNGEE. Collaborating institutions collected whole blood in K2EDTA tubes following their own protocols. For TCRbeta analysis, collaborators shipped samples as frozen whole blood, isolated PBMCs, or DNA extracted from either of those sample types. This clone was picked up one time. This clone's antigen is unknown. No quality values exist for individual bases; no much larger clone is one base distant.

Source material: peripheral blood. This receptor chain uses TRBV9 and TRBJ2-3, with TRBD2 tentatively as D gene (6 bases match). This sequence originates from a man aged 55 to 70 with active COVID-19. The DNA sequence follows: TGTGCCAGCAGGTCAGGAGGGCCATGGGATACGCAGTATTTT. Translation gives CASRSGGPWDTQYF.